These T cell receptor beta chains were read from a single sample in a study of blood T cell repertoires in COVID-19. Clones were read by immunoSEQ multiplex PCR, and TCRdb kept only the in-frame ones, dropping some. Here the sample spans over 250,000 clones, around 89% being singletons. Material: PBMCs or T cells enriched from blood (not recorded which). Receptors originate from a woman aged 50 to 60 who had recovered from COVID-19. Each CDR3 is given with its conserved first and last residue. A D gene is named only where the DNA matches it firmly.

v_call: TRBV28; j_call: TRBJ1-3; d_call: .; cdr3_aa: CASSIGGWSGNTIYF
v_call: TRBV7-3; j_call: TRBJ1-3; d_call: .; cdr3_aa: CASTRPVRAGNTIYF
v_call: TRBV27; j_call: TRBJ2-7; d_call: .; cdr3_aa: CASSYRVPGDEQYF
v_call: TRBV27; j_call: TRBJ2-7; d_call: .; cdr3_aa: CASSLASRTYEQYF
v_call: TRBV28; j_call: TRBJ2-5; d_call: TRBD1; cdr3_aa: CASSRDRGSGETQYF
v_call: TRBV28; j_call: TRBJ1-1; d_call: TRBD1; cdr3_aa: CASSPPLGTGLTEAFF
v_call: TRBV4-2; j_call: TRBJ1-2; d_call: .; cdr3_aa: CASSAEGVERYGYTF
v_call: TRBV28; j_call: TRBJ2-1; d_call: TRBD2; cdr3_aa: CASSSTSGGSYNEQFF
v_call: TRBV5-6; j_call: TRBJ1-2; d_call: .; cdr3_aa: CASSLVARANYGYTF
v_call: TRBV6-2/TRBV6-3; j_call: TRBJ2-3; d_call: TRBD1; cdr3_aa: CASSFPGQGWYF
v_call: TRBV27; j_call: TRBJ1-3; d_call: TRBD1; cdr3_aa: CASSRRQGAENTIYF
v_call: TRBV27; j_call: TRBJ2-7; d_call: TRBD2; cdr3_aa: CASSLKGLAEITDKTYEQYF
v_call: TRBV5-4; j_call: TRBJ2-7; d_call: TRBD2; cdr3_aa: CASSLGLAGGVTYEQYF
v_call: TRBV2; j_call: TRBJ1-5; d_call: .; cdr3_aa: CASSDRQGSQPQHF
v_call: TRBV9; j_call: TRBJ1-5; d_call: TRBD1; cdr3_aa: CASSGDRDQPQHF
v_call: TRBV5-5; j_call: TRBJ2-1; d_call: .; cdr3_aa: CASSLVDTNNEQFF
v_call: TRBV18; j_call: TRBJ1-1; d_call: .; cdr3_aa: CASSPDLNTEAFF
v_call: TRBV9; j_call: TRBJ2-3; d_call: TRBD2; cdr3_aa: CASSVVALAGADTQYF
v_call: TRBV28; j_call: TRBJ1-3; d_call: TRBD1; cdr3_aa: CASSSGGAGPGNTIYF
v_call: TRBV7-2; j_call: TRBJ2-2; d_call: .; cdr3_aa: CASSRGTFNTGELFF
v_call: TRBV7-9; j_call: TRBJ1-1; d_call: .; cdr3_aa: CASSLVGVGTEAFF
v_call: TRBV3-1/TRBV3-2; j_call: TRBJ2-3; d_call: .; cdr3_aa: CASSQEFSRDTQYF
v_call: TRBV4-3; j_call: TRBJ1-6; d_call: TRBD1; cdr3_aa: CASSLGTGTSPLHF
v_call: TRBV28; j_call: TRBJ1-1; d_call: .; cdr3_aa: CASRRGQWNTEAFF
v_call: TRBV28; j_call: TRBJ1-3; d_call: .; cdr3_aa: CASRVDSSVSGNTIYF
v_call: TRBV27; j_call: TRBJ1-1; d_call: .; cdr3_aa: CASSLGHPSTEAFF
v_call: TRBV28; j_call: TRBJ1-5; d_call: TRBD1; cdr3_aa: CASRDETGGNQPQHF
v_call: TRBV18; j_call: TRBJ2-2; d_call: .; cdr3_aa: CASSPGGANTGELFF
v_call: TRBV4-3; j_call: TRBJ1-1; d_call: .; cdr3_aa: CASSQDSGGTEAFF
v_call: TRBV6-5; j_call: TRBJ1-2; d_call: TRBD1; cdr3_aa: CASSRTGSGYGYTF
v_call: TRBV5-1; j_call: TRBJ2-1; d_call: .; cdr3_aa: CASSLVLNEQFF
v_call: TRBV19; j_call: TRBJ1-4; d_call: .; cdr3_aa: CARDRTYKGKLFF
v_call: TRBV18; j_call: TRBJ2-7; d_call: .; cdr3_aa: CASSPGRGNEQYF
v_call: TRBV24-1; j_call: TRBJ1-2; d_call: TRBD1; cdr3_aa: CATSDPGQVPYGYTF
v_call: TRBV7-9; j_call: TRBJ2-6; d_call: .; cdr3_aa: CASTYTGSSGANVLTF
v_call: TRBV7-3; j_call: TRBJ2-3; d_call: TRBD2; cdr3_aa: CASSYLASGKREGNTQYF
v_call: TRBV10-3; j_call: TRBJ2-5; d_call: .; cdr3_aa: CAQPPGSRRARSETQYF
v_call: TRBV7-9; j_call: TRBJ1-4; d_call: TRBD1; cdr3_aa: CASSSKGQGWEKLFF
v_call: TRBV10-3; j_call: TRBJ1-5; d_call: TRBD1; cdr3_aa: CAISEKDRALSTNQPQHF
v_call: TRBV4-2; j_call: TRBJ1-1; d_call: TRBD1; cdr3_aa: CASSQDGTGKTEAFF
v_call: TRBV5-5; j_call: TRBJ2-7; d_call: .; cdr3_aa: CASSLVGGGVEEQYF
v_call: TRBV30; j_call: TRBJ2-1; d_call: TRBD2; cdr3_aa: CAWNRGGLYNEQFF
v_call: TRBV30; j_call: TRBJ2-3; d_call: .; cdr3_aa: CAWSHSAADTQYF
v_call: TRBV9; j_call: TRBJ1-1; d_call: TRBD1; cdr3_aa: CASSATGSTEAFF
v_call: TRBV19; j_call: TRBJ1-5; d_call: .; cdr3_aa: CASSLQGNQPQHF
v_call: TRBV15; j_call: TRBJ2-5; d_call: .; cdr3_aa: CATSRSRWETQYF
v_call: TRBV19; j_call: TRBJ1-1; d_call: TRBD1; cdr3_aa: CASRRGQRAGAFF
v_call: TRBV5-1; j_call: TRBJ1-2; d_call: .; cdr3_aa: CASSFGGANYGYTF
v_call: TRBV7-9; j_call: TRBJ2-1; d_call: TRBD2; cdr3_aa: CASSPRASGTLYNEQFF
v_call: TRBV6-5; j_call: TRBJ2-2; d_call: .; cdr3_aa: CASSYDPGNTGELFF
v_call: TRBV5-1; j_call: TRBJ2-1; d_call: .; cdr3_aa: CASSGKTGTLYNEQFF
v_call: TRBV30; j_call: TRBJ1-4; d_call: .; cdr3_aa: CAWSSLDTTNEKLFF
v_call: TRBV19; j_call: TRBJ1-2; d_call: TRBD1; cdr3_aa: CASSPGTGSYGYTF
v_call: TRBV5-4; j_call: TRBJ2-1; d_call: TRBD1; cdr3_aa: CASSRGTGGNNEQFF
v_call: TRBV29-1; j_call: TRBJ1-2; d_call: .; cdr3_aa: CSVDQGRNGYTF